This T cell receptor (beta chain) is drawn from a study of blood T cell repertoires in COVID-19. The overall study: The cDNA or gDNA used as material had been derived from T cells, B-cell-depleted T cells, or PBMCs.

Germline V gene lookup returns CDR1 SGHTA and CDR2 FQGNSA. This CDR3 region has 15 residues. V lost 6 bases, J lost 4 bases, and 18 bases lay in between. TCRdb's table, derived via immunoSEQ multiplex PCR, lists solely in-frame clones and lacks some. The profile shows some 370,000 clones, around 89% of them singletons. The sequence was collected from a man aged 40-49 years with acute or convalescent COVID-19. This chain uses TRBV7-2 with TRBJ1-1; possible D gene TRBD1, 5 bases. Sequencing was performed on peripheral blood. Here the CDR3 reads CASSITVGGSTEAFF. For the CDR3, the DNA is TGTGCCAGCAGTATTACCGTGGGGGGAAGCACTGAAGCTTTCTTT.